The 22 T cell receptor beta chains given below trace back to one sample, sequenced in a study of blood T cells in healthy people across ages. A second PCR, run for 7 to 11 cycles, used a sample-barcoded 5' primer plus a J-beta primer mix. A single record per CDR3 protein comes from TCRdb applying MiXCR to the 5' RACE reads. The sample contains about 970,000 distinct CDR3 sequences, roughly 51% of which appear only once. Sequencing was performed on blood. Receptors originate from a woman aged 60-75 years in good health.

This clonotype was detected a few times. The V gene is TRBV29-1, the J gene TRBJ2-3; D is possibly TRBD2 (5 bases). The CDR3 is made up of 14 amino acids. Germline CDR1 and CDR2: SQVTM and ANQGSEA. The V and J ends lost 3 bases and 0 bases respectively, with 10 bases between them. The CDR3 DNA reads TGCAGCGTTGATCTCCGGGGTAGCACAGATACGCAGTATTTT. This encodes CSVDLRGSTDTQYF.

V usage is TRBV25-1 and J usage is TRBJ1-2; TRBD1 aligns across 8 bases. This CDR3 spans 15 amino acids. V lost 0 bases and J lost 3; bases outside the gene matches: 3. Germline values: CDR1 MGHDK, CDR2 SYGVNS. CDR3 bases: TGTGCCAGCAGTGAATATCAGGGGGCGGACTATGGCTACACCTTC. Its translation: CASSEYQGADYGYTF.

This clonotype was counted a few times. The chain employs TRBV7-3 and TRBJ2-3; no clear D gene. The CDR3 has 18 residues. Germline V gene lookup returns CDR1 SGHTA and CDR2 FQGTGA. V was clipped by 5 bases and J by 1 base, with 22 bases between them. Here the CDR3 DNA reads TGTGCCAGCAGCCCCCAAGGCGCATCCTGGTACCGCACAGATACGCAGTATTTT. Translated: CASSPQGASWYRTDTQYF.

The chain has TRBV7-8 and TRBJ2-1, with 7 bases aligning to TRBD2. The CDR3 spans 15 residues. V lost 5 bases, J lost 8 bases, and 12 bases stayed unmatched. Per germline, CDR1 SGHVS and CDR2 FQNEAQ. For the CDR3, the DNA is TGTGCCAGCAGCGCAAGACTAGCCCGACCCGATGAGCAGTTCTTC. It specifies CASSARLARPDEQFF.

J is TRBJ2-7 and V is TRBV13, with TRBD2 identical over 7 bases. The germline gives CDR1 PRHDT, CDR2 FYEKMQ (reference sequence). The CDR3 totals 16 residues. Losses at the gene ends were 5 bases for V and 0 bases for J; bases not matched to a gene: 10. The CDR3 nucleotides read TGTGCCAGCAGCCCACGGGACTACCGAAGCTCCTACGAGCAGTACTTC. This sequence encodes CASSPRDYRSSYEQYF.

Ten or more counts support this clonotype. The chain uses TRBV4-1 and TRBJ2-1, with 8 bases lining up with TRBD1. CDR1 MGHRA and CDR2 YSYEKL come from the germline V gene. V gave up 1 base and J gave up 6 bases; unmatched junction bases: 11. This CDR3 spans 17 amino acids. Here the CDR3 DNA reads TGCGCCAGCAGCCAAGCCGCAGGGGGCCTCTCTTTCAATGAGCAGTTCTTC. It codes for CASSQAAGGLSFNEQFF.

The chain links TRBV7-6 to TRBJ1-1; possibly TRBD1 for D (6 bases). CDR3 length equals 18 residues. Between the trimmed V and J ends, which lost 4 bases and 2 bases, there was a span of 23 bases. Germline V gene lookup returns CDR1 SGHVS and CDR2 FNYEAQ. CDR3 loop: CASSYTGPFVRGNTEAFF. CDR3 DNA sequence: TGTGCCAGCAGCTATACAGGGCCGTTCGTTCGAGGAAACACTGAAGCTTTCTTT.

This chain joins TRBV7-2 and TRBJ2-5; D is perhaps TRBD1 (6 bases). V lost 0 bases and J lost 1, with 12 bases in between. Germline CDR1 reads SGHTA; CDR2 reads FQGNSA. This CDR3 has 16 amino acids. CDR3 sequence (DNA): TGTGCCAGCAGCTTAGCACCGTCGACAGGCCAAGAGACCCAGTACTTC. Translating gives CASSLAPSTGQETQYF.

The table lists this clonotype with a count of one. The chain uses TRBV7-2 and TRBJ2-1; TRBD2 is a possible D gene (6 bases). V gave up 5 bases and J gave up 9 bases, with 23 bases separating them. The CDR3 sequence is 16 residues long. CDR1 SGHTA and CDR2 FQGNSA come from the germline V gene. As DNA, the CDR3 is TGTGCCAGCAGCCCCCGCCCTCCCGGAGCGGGCGGTGAGCAGTTCTTC. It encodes CASSPRPPGAGGEQFF.

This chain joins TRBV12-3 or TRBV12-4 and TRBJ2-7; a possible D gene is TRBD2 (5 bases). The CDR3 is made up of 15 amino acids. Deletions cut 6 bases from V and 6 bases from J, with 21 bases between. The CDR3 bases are TGTGCCAGCAGCAGCTATGGGGTTAGGGAGCTCGAGCAGTACTTC. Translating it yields CASSSYGVRELEQYF.

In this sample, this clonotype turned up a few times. The CDR3 loop reads CASSQPGTKNIQYF. The CDR3 nucleotides are TGCGCCAGCAGCCAACCGGGTACGAAAAACATTCAGTACTTC. The chain is built from TRBV4-1 and TRBJ2-4; D ambiguous. Trimming took off 2 bases at V and 4 bases at J, with 9 bases between the two ends. This CDR3 region has 14 residues. Germline V gene sequence: CDR1 MGHRA, CDR2 YSYEKL.

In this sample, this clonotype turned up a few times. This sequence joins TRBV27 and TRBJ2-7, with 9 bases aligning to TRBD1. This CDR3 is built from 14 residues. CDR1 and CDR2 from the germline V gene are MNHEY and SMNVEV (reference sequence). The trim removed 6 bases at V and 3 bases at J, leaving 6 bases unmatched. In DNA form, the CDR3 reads TGTGCCAGCAGAAGACAGGGGGAGAGCTACGAGCAGTACTTC. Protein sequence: CASRRQGESYEQYF.

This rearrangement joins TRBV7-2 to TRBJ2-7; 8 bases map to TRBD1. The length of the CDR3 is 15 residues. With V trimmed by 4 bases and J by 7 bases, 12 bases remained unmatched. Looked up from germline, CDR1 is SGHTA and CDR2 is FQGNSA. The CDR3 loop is CASSSDRASYNEQYF. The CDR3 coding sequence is TGTGCCAGCAGCTCGGACAGGGCGTCCTACAATGAGCAGTACTTC.

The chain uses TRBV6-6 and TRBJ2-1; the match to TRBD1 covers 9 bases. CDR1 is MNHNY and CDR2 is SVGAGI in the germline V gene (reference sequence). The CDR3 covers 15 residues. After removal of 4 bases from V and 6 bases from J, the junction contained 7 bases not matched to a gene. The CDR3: CASSSADRGGNEQFF. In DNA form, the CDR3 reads TGTGCCAGCAGTTCCGCGGACAGGGGCGGCAATGAGCAGTTCTTC.

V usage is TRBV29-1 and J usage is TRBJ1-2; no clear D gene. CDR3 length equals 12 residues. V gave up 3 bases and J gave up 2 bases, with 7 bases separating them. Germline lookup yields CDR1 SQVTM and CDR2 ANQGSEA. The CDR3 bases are TGCAGCGTTGATCCAGCGAACTATGGCTACACCTTC. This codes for CSVDPANYGYTF.

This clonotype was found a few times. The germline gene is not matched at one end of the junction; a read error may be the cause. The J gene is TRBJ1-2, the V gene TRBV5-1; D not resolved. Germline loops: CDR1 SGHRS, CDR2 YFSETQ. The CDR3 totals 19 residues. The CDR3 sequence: CASSLVPSAQREANYGYTF. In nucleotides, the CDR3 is TGCGCCAGCAGTTTGGTTCCGTCCGCGCAGCGAGAGGCTAACTATGGCTACACCTTC.

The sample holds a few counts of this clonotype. The CDR3 reads CASSNAGTGDTYGYTF. CDR3 coding DNA: TGTGCCAGCAGCAACGCCGGGACAGGGGACACCTATGGCTACACCTTC. The chain links TRBV7-9 to TRBJ1-2; 10 bases line up with TRBD1. Germline values: CDR1 SEHNR, CDR2 FQNEAQ (reference sequence). Trimming cost V 5 bases and J 4 bases; bases outside gene matches: 10. The CDR3 totals 16 residues.

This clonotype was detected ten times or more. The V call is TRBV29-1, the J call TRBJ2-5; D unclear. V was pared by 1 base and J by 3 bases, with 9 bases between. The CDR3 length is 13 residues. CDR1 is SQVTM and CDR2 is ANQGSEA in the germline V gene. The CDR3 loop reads CSVEVQPEETQYF. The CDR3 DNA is TGCAGCGTTGAAGTGCAGCCCGAAGAGACCCAGTACTTC.

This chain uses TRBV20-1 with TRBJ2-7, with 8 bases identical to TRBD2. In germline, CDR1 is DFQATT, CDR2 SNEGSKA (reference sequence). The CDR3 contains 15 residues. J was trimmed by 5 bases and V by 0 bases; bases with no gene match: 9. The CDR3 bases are TGCAGTGCTAGAGACCCCAGGAGCGGGAGCCACGAGCAGTACTTC. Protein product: CSARDPRSGSHEQYF.

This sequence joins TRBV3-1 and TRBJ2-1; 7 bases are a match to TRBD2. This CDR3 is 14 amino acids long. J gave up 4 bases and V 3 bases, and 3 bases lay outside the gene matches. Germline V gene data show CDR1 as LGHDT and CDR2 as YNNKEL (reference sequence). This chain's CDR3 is CASSQREYYNEQFF. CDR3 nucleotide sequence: TGTGCCAGCAGCCAGCGGGAGTATTACAATGAGCAGTTCTTC.

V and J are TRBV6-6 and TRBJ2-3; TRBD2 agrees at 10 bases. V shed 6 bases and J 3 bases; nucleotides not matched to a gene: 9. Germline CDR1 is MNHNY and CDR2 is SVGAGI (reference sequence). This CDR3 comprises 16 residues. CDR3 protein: CASSPPSGRGTDTQYF. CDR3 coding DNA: TGTGCCAGCAGCCCGCCTAGCGGGAGAGGGACAGATACGCAGTATTTT.

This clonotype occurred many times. In DNA form, the CDR3 reads TGTGCCAGCAGCCCCCGCGTTGGCGTCGGGTTCTACGAGCAGTACTTC. Protein: CASSPRVGVGFYEQYF. This chain uses TRBV7-9 with TRBJ2-7, with unresolved D. Germline-derived CDR1 and CDR2 are SEHNR and FQNEAQ (reference sequence). V was cut by 5 bases and J by 3 bases, with 20 bases left in between. The CDR3 spans 16 residues.